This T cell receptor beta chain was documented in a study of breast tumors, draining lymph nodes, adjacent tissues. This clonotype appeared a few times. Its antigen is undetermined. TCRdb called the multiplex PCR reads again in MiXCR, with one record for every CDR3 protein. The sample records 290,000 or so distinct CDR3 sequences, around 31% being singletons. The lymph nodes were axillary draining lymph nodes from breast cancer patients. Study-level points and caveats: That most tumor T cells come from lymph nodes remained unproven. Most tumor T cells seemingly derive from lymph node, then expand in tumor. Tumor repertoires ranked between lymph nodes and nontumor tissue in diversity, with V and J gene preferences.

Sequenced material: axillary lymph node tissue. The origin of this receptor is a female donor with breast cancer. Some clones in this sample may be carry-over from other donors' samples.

The CDR3 reads CASSLDGASLDGAFF. CDR3 nucleotide sequence: TGTGCCAGCAGCTTAGACGGGGCTTCCCTTGATGGAGCTTTCTTT. V is TRBV11-2 and J is TRBJ1-1; D is possibly TRBD1 (5 bases). Germline CDR1 reads SGHAT; CDR2 reads FQNNGV. CDR3 length: 15 residues. The ends were cut back, 0 bases at V and 10 bases at J, with 18 bases in the middle.